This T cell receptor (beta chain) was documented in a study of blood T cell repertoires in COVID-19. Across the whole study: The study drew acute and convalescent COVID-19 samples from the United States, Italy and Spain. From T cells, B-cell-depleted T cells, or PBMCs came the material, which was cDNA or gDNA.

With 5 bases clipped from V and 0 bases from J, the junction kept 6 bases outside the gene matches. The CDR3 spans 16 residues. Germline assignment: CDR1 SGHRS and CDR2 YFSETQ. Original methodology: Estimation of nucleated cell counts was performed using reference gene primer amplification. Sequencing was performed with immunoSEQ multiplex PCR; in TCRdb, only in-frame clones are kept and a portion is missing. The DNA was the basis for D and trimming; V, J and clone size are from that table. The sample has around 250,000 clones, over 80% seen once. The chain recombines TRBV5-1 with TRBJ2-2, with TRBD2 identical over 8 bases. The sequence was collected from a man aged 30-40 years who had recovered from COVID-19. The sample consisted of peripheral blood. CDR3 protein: CASSGTSRPNTGELFF. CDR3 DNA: TGCGCCAGCAGTGGGACTAGTCGACCGAACACCGGGGAGCTGTTTTTT.